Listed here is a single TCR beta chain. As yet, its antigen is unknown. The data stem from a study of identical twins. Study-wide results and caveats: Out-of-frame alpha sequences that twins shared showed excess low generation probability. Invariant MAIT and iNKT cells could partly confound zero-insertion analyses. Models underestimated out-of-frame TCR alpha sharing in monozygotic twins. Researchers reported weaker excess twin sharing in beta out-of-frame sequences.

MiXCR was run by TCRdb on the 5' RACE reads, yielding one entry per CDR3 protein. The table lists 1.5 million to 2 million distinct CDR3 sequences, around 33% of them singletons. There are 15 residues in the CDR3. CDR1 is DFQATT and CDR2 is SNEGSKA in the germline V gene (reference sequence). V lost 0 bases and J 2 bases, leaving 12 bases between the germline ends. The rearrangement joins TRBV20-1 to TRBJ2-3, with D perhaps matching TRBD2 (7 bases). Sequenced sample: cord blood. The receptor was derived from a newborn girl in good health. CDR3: CSARDSGGPTDTQYF. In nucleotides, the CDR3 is TGCAGTGCTAGAGATTCCGGGGGGCCCACAGATACGCAGTATTTT.